The entry that follows covers one TCR beta chain sequence. The antigen is unknown. Per the germline V gene, CDR1 is SQVTM and CDR2 is ANQGSEA. The CDR3 extends over 13 amino acids. V was clipped by 7 bases and J by 3 bases; unmatched bases: 6. The source of the sample is a study of cytomegalovirus exposure and HLA in healthy donors. Findings and caveats of the study: Several V segments, TRBV6-2 and TRBV6-3 among them, could not be told apart and were dropped.

Both 60 Vbeta primers and 13 Jbeta primers went into the PCR. The method was immunoSEQ multiplex PCR; TCRdb's version includes in-frame clones alone and lacks a portion of them. This sample has 100,000 to 120,000 clones, with around 80% found just once. The J gene is TRBJ2-5, the V gene TRBV29-1; 9 nucleotides align to TRBD2. Sequences were obtained from PBMCs. The sequence was collected from a man aged 30-40 years in good health and CMV-seropositive. The chain's CDR3 is CSGARTSEETQYF. CDR3 DNA sequence: TGCAGCGGCGCAAGGACTAGCGAAGAGACCCAGTACTTC.